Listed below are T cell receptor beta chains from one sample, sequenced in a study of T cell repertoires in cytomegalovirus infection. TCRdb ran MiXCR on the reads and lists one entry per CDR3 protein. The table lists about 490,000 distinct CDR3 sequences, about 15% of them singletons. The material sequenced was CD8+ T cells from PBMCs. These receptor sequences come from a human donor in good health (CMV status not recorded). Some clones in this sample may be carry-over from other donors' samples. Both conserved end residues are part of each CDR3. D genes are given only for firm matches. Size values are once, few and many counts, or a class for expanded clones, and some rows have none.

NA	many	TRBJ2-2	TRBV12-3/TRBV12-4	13	CASSSSRAGELFF	TGTGCCAGCAGCTCCTCAAGGGCCGGGGAGCTGTTTTTT
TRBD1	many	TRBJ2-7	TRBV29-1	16	CSVEVQGEKSSYEQYF	TGCAGCGTTGAAGTCCAGGGGGAAAAAAGCTCCTACGAGCAGTACTTC
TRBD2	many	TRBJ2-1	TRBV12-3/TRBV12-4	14	CASSFTSEDNEQFF	TGTGCCAGCAGTTTTACTAGCGAAGACAATGAGCAGTTCTTC
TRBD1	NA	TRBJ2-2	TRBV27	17	CASSDSYRGRDTGELFF	TGTGCCAGCAGTGACTCTTACAGGGGCAGGGACACCGGGGAGCTGTTTTTT
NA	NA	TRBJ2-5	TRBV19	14	CASSHLRGKETQYF	TGTGCCAGTAGCCATCTTCGCGGGAAAGAGACCCAGTACTTC
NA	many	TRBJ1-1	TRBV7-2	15	CASSPDSYSLTEAFF	TGTGCCAGCAGTCCGGACTCCTACAGTCTCACTGAAGCTTTCTTT
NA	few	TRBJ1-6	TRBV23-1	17	CASSLRTESSYNSPLHF	TGCGCCAGCAGTCTCCGGACGGAGAGCTCCTATAATTCACCCCTCCACTTT
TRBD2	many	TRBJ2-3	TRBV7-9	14	CASRPSGRADTQYF	TGTGCCAGCAGGCCTAGCGGGAGGGCAGATACGCAGTATTTT
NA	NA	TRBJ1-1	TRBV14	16	CASSQDSAGRDTEAFF	TGTGCCAGCAGCCAAGATTCGGCCGGGAGAGACACTGAAGCTTTCTTT
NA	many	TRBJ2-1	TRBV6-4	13	CATALGTSSEQFF	TGTGCCACCGCTTTGGGAACTAGTTCTGAGCAGTTCTTC
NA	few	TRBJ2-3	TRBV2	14	CASSVRMVTDTQYF	TGTGCCAGCAGTGTGAGAATGGTCACAGATACGCAGTATTTT
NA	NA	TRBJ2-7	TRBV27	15	CASSLSLALTYEQYF	TGTGCCAGCAGTTTATCCCTAGCCCTTACCTACGAGCAGTACTTC
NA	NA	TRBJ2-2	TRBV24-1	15	CATSDPYLGAGELFF	TGTGCCACCAGTGATCCCTACCTGGGGGCCGGGGAGCTGTTTTTT
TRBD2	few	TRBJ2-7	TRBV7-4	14	CASTLLSGGAEQYF	TGTGCCAGCACCTTACTTAGCGGGGGGGCTGAGCAGTACTTC